The present T cell receptor (beta chain) was sequenced within a study of a mutant IDH1 vaccine in newly diagnosed glioma. Study overall: The earlier regimen, radiotherapy, temozolomide, or both, was most often both.

Sequenced by immunoSEQ multiplex PCR; TCRdb stores in-frame clones only, minus some. The table lists roughly 120,000 clones, around 77% of them singletons, with 5.5% in the top ten. Study-wide points: Changes in top peripheral clonotypes did not appear linked to pseudoprogression.

Sample time point: week 11, during vaccination. The content of each vaccine dose was 300 ug of mutant IDH1 20-mer peptide, and topical imiquimod accompanied it. Notes on this clone: Its antigen is undetermined.

The specimen was PBMCs, collected from a glioma patient whose treatment included an IDH1 peptide vaccine. This clonotype was obtained from a man aged 40-50 years with glioma.

The CDR3 is CASSVVGGTIQETQYF. The DNA of the CDR3 is TGTGCCAGCAGCGTAGTAGGTGGGACGATACAAGAGACCCAGTACTTC. The chain has TRBV9 and TRBJ2-5, with D possibly being TRBD1 or TRBD2 (5 bases each). Germline loops: CDR1 SGDLS, CDR2 YYNGEE. The CDR3 runs to 16 residues. Trimming stripped 0 bases from V and 2 bases from J, with 14 bases between.